A single sample is the source of the 15 T cell receptor beta chains below, sequenced in a study of cytomegalovirus exposure and HLA in healthy donors. Both 60 Vbeta primers and 13 Jbeta primers went into the PCR. Using immunoSEQ multiplex PCR, the repertoire was profiled, and TCRdb retains in-frame clones only, with some absent. The data contain around 170,000 clones, about 81% of them seen just once; the ten biggest clones take up approximately 0.74%. Material: PBMCs. Source of these receptors: a woman younger than 30 in good health and CMV-seronegative.

The chain joins TRBV5-1 to TRBJ1-2; maybe TRBD1 (5 bases). CDR3 length: 13 residues. The germline gives CDR1 SGHRS, CDR2 YFSETQ. Trimming removed 0 bases at V and 6 bases at J, with 9 bases between. CDR3 DNA: TGCGCCAGCAGCTTGGGGCAGGGCGATGGCTACACCTTC. This encodes CASSLGQGDGYTF.

This clone was observed once. The rearrangement joins TRBV19 to TRBJ2-7, with a tentative D call TRBD2 (6 bases). V shed 2 bases and J shed 4 bases, with 9 bases lying between them. CDR1 and CDR2 from the germline V gene are LNHDA and SQIVND (reference sequence). This CDR3 is 13 amino acids long. The CDR3 here is CASSIRAGYEQYF. The CDR3 nucleotides read TGTGCCAGTAGTATAAGGGCGGGGTACGAGCAGTACTTC.

The rearrangement links TRBV7-2 to TRBJ2-4, with a weak D call TRBD2 (6 bases). V lost 5 bases to trimming and J lost 0 bases, with 8 bases between them. CDR3 length: 14 residues. Germline V lookup: CDR1 SGHTA, CDR2 FQGNSA. The CDR3 sequence: CASSTGLAKNIQYF. The DNA of the CDR3 is TGTGCCAGCAGCACGGGACTAGCCAAAAACATTCAGTACTTC.

The J gene is TRBJ1-3, the V gene TRBV2, with D perhaps TRBD1 (5 bases). There are 16 residues in the CDR3. The V end lost 6 bases, the J end lost 4 bases, and 19 bases lay between the germline ends. CDR1 is SNHLY, CDR2 FYNNEI, per germline. The CDR3 reads CASRMGGTVSGNTIYF. In DNA, the CDR3 is TGTGCCAGCAGGATGGGGGGAACGGTCTCCGGAAACACCATATATTTT.

The chain uses TRBV25-1 and TRBJ1-2, with unresolved D. CDR3 length: 11 residues. The ends were cut back, 5 bases at V and 8 bases at J, with 9 bases in the middle. Per the germline V gene, CDR1 is MGHDK and CDR2 is SYGVNS. DNA for the CDR3: TGTGCCAGCAGTTCCCCGAGCGGCTACACCTTC. Translation gives CASSSPSGYTF.

The rearrangement joins TRBV11-3 to TRBJ1-1; TRBD1 matches at 7 bases. CDR1 is SGHNT, CDR2 YENEEA, per germline. The CDR3 is 14 residues long. V was pared by 3 bases and J by 0 bases, with 1 base of the junction left unmatched. The CDR3 DNA is TGTGCCAGCAGCTTGACAGGGATGAACACTGAAGCTTTCTTT. It codes for CASSLTGMNTEAFF.

V usage is TRBV25-1 and J usage is TRBJ2-7; D call uncertain. Per the germline V gene, CDR1 is MGHDK and CDR2 is SYGVNS. The V and J ends lost 3 bases and 6 bases respectively, with 6 bases between them. The CDR3 spans 11 residues. The CDR3 DNA reads as TGTGCCAGCAGTGATGCACTCGAGCAGTACTTC. It yields the protein CASSDALEQYF.

This chain connects TRBV6-5 to TRBJ2-3, with D possibly TRBD1 on 6 matching bases. The CDR3 has 13 amino acids. Trimming removed 4 bases from V and 4 bases from J, with 9 bases in between. From germline, CDR1 is MNHEY and CDR2 SVGAGI. CDR3 nucleotide sequence: TGTGCCAGCAGTTCAGGGGACCCAGATACGCAGTATTTT. Residues: CASSSGDPDTQYF.

This chain uses TRBV7-9 with TRBJ2-7; 7 bases match TRBD2. Germline trimming cut 5 bases from V and 4 bases from J; bases unmatched to any gene: 11. CDR3 length: 15 residues. Germline V gene data show CDR1 as SEHNR and CDR2 as FQNEAQ (reference sequence). The CDR3 loop is CASSSTGRGAYEQYF. The CDR3 nucleotides are TGTGCCAGCAGCAGCACGGGGAGGGGAGCATACGAGCAGTACTTC.

This clone was detected a few times. V usage is TRBV6-1 and J usage is TRBJ2-1, with 8 positions matching TRBD1. Germline V lookup: CDR1 MNHNS, CDR2 SASEGT. This CDR3 has 17 residues. The V gene end was trimmed by 0 bases and the J gene end by 4 bases; junction bases not matched to a gene: 8. The CDR3 protein is CASSEALAGGAYNEQFF. Written as DNA, the CDR3 is TGTGCCAGCAGTGAAGCGCTCGCAGGGGGCGCTTACAATGAGCAGTTCTTC.

A single count supports this clone. CDR3 bases: TGTGCCAGCAGCTCGGACAGGAAATCGAACACCGGGGAGCTGTTTTTT. Translated, it gives CASSSDRKSNTGELFF. The chain recombines TRBV11-2 with TRBJ2-2; TRBD1 aligns across 7 bases. Per the germline V gene, CDR1 is SGHAT and CDR2 is FQNNGV. With 4 bases clipped from V and 0 bases from J, the junction kept 5 bases outside the gene matches. The CDR3 extends over 16 amino acids.

The V gene is TRBV28, the J gene TRBJ2-7, with D maybe TRBD2 (6 bases). The CDR3 sequence is 12 residues long. Trimming shortened V by 10 bases and J by 0 bases, and 10 bases separated the two germline ends. The germline V gene has CDR1 MDHEN and CDR2 SYDVKM. CDR3 DNA: TGTGCCATCCGGGGGAGCTCCTACGAGCAGTACTTC. Residues: CAIRGSSYEQYF.

The chain couples TRBV28 to TRBJ2-3, with TRBD2 identical over 10 bases. Germline V lookup: CDR1 MDHEN, CDR2 SYDVKM. With V trimmed by 3 bases and J by 3 bases, 3 bases remained unmatched. The CDR3 contains 15 residues. The CDR3 reads CASSFLAGATDTQYF. For the CDR3, the DNA is TGTGCCAGCAGTTTTCTAGCGGGAGCTACAGATACGCAGTATTTT.

Only a few counts were recorded for this clone. The chain recombines TRBV11-2 with TRBJ2-7; the match to TRBD2 covers 9 bases. Germline V gene sequence: CDR1 SGHAT, CDR2 FQNNGV. CDR3 length: 14 amino acids. The V segment lost 4 bases and the J segment 3 bases; nucleotides outside the gene matches: 4. DNA of the CDR3: TGTGCCAGCAGCTCGTCGACTAGCGGCTACGAGCAGTACTTC. It encodes CASSSSTSGYEQYF.

The genes are TRBV5-1 and TRBJ1-1, with D perhaps TRBD1 (5 bases). This CDR3 has 11 residues. Trimming removed 3 bases at V and 7 bases at J, with 7 bases between. Germline CDR1 SGHRS, CDR2 YFSETQ. The CDR3 DNA follows: TGCGCCAGCAGCTCAGGGTTTGAAGCTTTCTTT. It codes for CASSSGFEAFF.